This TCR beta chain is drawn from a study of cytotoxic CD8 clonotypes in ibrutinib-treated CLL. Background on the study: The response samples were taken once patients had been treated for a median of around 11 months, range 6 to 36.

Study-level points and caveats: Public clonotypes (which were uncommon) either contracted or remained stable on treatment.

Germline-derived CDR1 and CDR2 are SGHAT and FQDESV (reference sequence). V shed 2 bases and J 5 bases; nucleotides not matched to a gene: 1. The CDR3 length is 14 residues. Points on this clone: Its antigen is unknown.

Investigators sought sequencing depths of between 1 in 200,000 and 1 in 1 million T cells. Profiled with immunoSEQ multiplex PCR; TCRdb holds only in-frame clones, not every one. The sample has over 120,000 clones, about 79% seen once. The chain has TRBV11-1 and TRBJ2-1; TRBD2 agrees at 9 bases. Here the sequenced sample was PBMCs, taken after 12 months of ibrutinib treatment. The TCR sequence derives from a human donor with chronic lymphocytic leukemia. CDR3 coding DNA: TGTGCCAGCAGCTTACGACTAGCGGACAATGAGCAGTTCTTC. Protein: CASSLRLADNEQFF. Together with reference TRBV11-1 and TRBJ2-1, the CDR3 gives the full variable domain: EAEVAQSPRYKITEKSQAVAFWCDPISGHATLYWYRQILGQGPELLVQFQDESVVDDSQLPKDRFSAERLKGVDSTLKIQPAELGDSAMYLCASSLRLADNEQFFGPGTRLTVL.